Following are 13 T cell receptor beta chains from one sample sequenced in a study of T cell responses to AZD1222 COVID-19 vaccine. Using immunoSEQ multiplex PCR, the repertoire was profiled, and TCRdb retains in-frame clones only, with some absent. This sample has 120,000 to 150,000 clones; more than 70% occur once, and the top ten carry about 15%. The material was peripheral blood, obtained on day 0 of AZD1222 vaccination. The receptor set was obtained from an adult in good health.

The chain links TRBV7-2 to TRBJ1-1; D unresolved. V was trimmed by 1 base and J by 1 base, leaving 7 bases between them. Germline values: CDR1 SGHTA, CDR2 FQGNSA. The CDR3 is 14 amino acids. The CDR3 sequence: CASSLEGQNTEAFF. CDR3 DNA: TGTGCCAGCAGCTTAGAGGGCCAGAACACTGAAGCTTTCTTT. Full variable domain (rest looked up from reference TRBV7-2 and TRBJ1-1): GAGVSQSPSNKVTEKGKDVELRCDPISGHTALYWYRQSLGQGLEFLIYFQGNSAPDKSGLPSDRFSAERTGGSVSTLTIQRTQQEDSAVYLCASSLEGQNTEAFFGQGTRLTVV.

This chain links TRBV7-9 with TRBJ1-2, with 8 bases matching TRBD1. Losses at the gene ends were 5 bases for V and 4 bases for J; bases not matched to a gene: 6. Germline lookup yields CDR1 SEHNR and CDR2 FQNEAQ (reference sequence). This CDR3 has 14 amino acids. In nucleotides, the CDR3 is TGTGCCAGCAGCATCGGGACAGGCGTCTATGGCTACACCTTC. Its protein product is CASSIGTGVYGYTF.

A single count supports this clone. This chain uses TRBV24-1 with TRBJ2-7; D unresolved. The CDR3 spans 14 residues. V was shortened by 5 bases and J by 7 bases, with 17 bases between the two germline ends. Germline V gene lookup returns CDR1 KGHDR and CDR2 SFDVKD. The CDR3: CATSADGALEEQYF. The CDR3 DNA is TGTGCCACCAGTGCCGACGGTGCCTTGGAAGAGCAGTACTTC.

CDR3 sequence reads: CASSLDPGSGANVLTF. The CDR3 nucleotides read TGTGCCAGCAGCTTAGATCCGGGTTCAGGGGCCAACGTCCTGACTTTC. The J gene is TRBJ2-6, the V gene TRBV7-8; D is unclear. Germline loops: CDR1 SGHVS, CDR2 FQNEAQ. Trimming removed 1 base at V and 4 bases at J, with 11 bases between. The CDR3 totals 16 residues.

The CDR3 nucleotides read TGTGCCAGCAGCCAAGAAAGGCGGACAGGCCTGTACTTC. Its protein product is CASSQERRTGLYF. The gene calls are TRBV3-1 (or the pseudogene TRBV3-2) and TRBJ2-5, with TRBD1 matching over 7 bases. The CDR3 extends over 13 amino acids. Looked up from germline, CDR1 is LGHDT and CDR2 is YNNKEL (reference sequence). J lost 13 bases, V lost 0 bases, and 8 bases had no gene match.

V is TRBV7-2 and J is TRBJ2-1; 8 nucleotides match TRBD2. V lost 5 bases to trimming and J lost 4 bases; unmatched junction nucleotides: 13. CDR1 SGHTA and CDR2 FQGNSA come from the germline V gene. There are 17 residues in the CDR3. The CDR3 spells CASSPKDGSGGYNEQFF. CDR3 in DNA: TGTGCCAGCAGCCCGAAGGATGGGAGCGGGGGTTACAATGAGCAGTTCTTC. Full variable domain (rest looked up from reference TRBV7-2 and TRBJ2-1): GAGVSQSPSNKVTEKGKDVELRCDPISGHTALYWYRQSLGQGLEFLIYFQGNSAPDKSGLPSDRFSAERTGGSVSTLTIQRTQQEDSAVYLCASSPKDGSGGYNEQFFGPGTRLTVL.

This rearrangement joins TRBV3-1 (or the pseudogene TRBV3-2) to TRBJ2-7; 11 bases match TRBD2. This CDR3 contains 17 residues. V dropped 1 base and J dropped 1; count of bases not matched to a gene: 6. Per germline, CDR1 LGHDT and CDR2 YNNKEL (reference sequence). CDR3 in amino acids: CASSQALAGGLSYEQYF. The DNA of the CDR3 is TGTGCCAGCAGCCAAGCCCTAGCGGGGGGTCTATCCTACGAGCAGTACTTC.

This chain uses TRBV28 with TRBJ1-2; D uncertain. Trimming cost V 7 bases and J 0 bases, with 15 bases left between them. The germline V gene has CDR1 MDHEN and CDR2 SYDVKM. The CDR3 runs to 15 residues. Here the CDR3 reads CASKPSLSSNYGYTF. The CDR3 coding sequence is TGTGCCAGCAAGCCCTCGTTGAGTTCTAACTATGGCTACACCTTC.

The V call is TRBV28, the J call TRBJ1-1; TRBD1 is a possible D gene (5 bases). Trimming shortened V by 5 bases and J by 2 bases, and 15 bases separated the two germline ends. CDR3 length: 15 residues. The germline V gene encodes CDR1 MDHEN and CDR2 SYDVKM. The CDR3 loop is CASSPHGGVNTEAFF. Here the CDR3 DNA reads TGTGCCAGCAGTCCCCACGGGGGGGTTAACACTGAAGCTTTCTTT.

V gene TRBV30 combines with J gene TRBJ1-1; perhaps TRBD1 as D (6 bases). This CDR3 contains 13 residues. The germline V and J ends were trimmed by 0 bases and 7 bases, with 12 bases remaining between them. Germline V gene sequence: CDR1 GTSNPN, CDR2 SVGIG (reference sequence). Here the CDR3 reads CAWSVLGGGEAFF. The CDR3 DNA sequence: TGTGCCTGGAGTGTACTCGGGGGCGGTGAAGCTTTCTTT. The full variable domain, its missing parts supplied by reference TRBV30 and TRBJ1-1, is SQTIHQWPATLVQPVGSPLSLECTVEGTSNPNLYWYRQAAGRGLQLLFYSVGIGQISSEVPQNLSASRPQDRQFILSSKKLLLSDSGFYLCAWSVLGGGEAFFGQGTRLTVV.

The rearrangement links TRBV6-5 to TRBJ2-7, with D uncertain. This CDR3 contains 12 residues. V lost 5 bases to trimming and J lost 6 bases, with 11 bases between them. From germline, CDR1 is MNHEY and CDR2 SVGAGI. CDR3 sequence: CASSSSRFEQYF. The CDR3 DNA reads TGTGCCAGCAGTAGCTCCCGCTTCGAGCAGTACTTC.

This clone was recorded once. This chain's CDR3 is CASSYGGSNYGYTF. DNA of the CDR3: TGTGCCAGCAGTTACGGCGGCAGCAACTATGGCTACACCTTC. V usage is TRBV6-5 and J usage is TRBJ1-2; D uncertain. The CDR3 is made up of 14 amino acids. The germline CDR1 and CDR2 sequences are MNHEY and SVGAGI. V dropped 2 bases and J dropped 2 bases, with 9 bases sitting between them.

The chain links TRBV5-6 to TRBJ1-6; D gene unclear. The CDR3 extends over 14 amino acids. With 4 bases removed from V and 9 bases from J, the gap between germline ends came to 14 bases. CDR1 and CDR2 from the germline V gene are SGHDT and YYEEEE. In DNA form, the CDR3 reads TGTGCCAGCAGCGGAGGGTTTCGGTCTTCACCCCTCCACTTT. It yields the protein CASSGGFRSSPLHF.